This T cell receptor beta chain was captured by sequencing in a study of blood T cell repertoires in COVID-19 (dated by TCRdb to the early 2020s). General notes on the study: Samples from collaborators originated in the United States, Italy and Spain and spanned both the acute and convalescent phases of COVID-19. The samples were drawn from two sources: the first 160 participants of the ongoing ImmuneRACE study, and about 1,300 subjects contributed by 6 global collaborators. A de-identified subject ID, COVID-19 status, age in years and sex were almost always included in the sample metadata. The prospective study material was composed of cDNA or gDNA derived from T cells, B-cell-depleted T cells, or PBMCs. The dataset comprised deeply sampled blood TCRbeta repertoires from subjects exposed to, actively infected with, or recovered from COVID-19. Where available, HLA class I and class II types were taken from metadata supplied by the sample provider and were not determined by assay-based typing. The repertoires were released in a freely available public database meant as a resource for research on the immune response to SARS-CoV-2. Study-wide findings and limitations: The amount of clinical and demographic metadata varied by source and participant and was provided uncurated.

This clone was detected only a few times. Its target antigen remains unknown. No much larger clonotype is one base removed from it; base qualities were not supplied. In Seattle, one collaborating source enrolled patients while the infection was active and tracked those patients longitudinally over the course of disease. Each collaborating institution followed its own protocols to collect whole blood in K2EDTA tubes. For TCRbeta analysis, collaborators shipped samples as frozen whole blood, isolated PBMCs, or DNA extracted from either of those sample types. The immunoSEQ Assay, a bias-controlled multiplex PCR, was used to amplify TCRbeta CDR3 regions from genomic DNA. In the source study's methods: Within the assay, amplification of reference gene primers was used to estimate how many nucleated cells each sample contained. Sequence reads were collapsed and filtered to measure the absolute abundance of every unique TCRbeta CDR3 rearrangement. Productive Simpson clonality was computed per sample as the square root of Simpson's diversity index over productive rearrangements. Entries here come from immuneACCESS through TCRdb and include only in-frame sequences with V and J called. Some clones fail to appear in such tables; in the studies checked, an unresolved V gene covers under half of the shortfall, and the cause of the remainder is unknown. V and J calls and clone size follow that table, whereas D and trimming were derived from the DNA. The table for this sample lists 70,000 or so clones; under 85% of them were counted only once. The ten largest clonotypes hold about 15% of the sample.

This TCR was recovered from a man between 60 and 75 years old with COVID-19, enrolled during active disease. The source material was peripheral blood.

Here is the DNA: TGTGCCAGCAGCATCGGACAGGGCAATCAGCCCCAGCATTTT. It translates to CASSIGQGNQPQHF. The chain is assembled from TRBV3-1 (or the pseudogene TRBV3-2) and TRBJ1-5, with 7 middle bases fitting TRBD1. Reading the germline V gene (reference sequence) gives CDR1 LGHDT and CDR2 YNNKEL. Spanning cysteine to phenylalanine, the CDR3 consists of 14 amino acids. The read is trimmed to its CDR3 DNA, 42 bases read in frame from base 1. Germline trimming: 5 bases from V, 2 bases from J; junction bases outside gene matches: 3.